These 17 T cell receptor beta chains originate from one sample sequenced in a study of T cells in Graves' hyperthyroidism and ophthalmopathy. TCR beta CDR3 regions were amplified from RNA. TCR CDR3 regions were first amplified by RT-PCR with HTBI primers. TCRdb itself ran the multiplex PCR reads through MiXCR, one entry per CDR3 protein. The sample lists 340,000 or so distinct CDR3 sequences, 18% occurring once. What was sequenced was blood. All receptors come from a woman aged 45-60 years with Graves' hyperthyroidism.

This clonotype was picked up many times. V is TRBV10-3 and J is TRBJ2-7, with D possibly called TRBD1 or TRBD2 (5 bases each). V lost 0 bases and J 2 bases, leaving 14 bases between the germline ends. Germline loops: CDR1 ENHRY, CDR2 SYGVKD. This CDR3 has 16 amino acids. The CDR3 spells CAISESQWGNTYEQYF. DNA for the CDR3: TGTGCCATCAGTGAGTCTCAGTGGGGGAACACCTACGAGCAGTACTTC.

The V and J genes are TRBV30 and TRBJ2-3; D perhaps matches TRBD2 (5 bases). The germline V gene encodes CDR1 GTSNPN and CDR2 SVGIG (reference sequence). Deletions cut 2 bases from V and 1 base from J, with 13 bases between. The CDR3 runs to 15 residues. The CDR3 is CAWSSLGVGTDTQYF. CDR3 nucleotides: TGTGCCTGGAGTTCGCTCGGGGTAGGCACAGATACGCAGTATTTT.

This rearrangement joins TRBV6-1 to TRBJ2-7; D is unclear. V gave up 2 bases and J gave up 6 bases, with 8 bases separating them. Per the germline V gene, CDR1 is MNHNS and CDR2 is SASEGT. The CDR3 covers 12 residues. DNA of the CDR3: TGTGCCAGCAGTGAACCGGAGTCCGAGCAGTACTTC. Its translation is CASSEPESEQYF.

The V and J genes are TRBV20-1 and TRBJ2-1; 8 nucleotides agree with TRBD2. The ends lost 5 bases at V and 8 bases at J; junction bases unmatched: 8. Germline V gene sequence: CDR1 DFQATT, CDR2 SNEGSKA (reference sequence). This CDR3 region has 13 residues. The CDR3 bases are TGCAGTGCTCCGACGGGAGGGCCAGATGAGCAGTTCTTC. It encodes CSAPTGGPDEQFF.

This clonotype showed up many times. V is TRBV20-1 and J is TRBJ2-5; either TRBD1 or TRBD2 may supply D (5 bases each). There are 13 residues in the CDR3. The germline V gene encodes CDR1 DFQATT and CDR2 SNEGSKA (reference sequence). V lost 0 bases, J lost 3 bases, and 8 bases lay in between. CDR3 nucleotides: TGCAGTGCTAGAGATAGAGGGGAAGAGACCCAGTACTTC. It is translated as CSARDRGEETQYF.

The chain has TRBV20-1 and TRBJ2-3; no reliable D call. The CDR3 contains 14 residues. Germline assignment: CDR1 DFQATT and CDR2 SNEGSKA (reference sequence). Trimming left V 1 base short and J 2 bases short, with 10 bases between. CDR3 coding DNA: TGCAGTGCTAGAGGTCAGAAAATCACAGATACGCAGTATTTT. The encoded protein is CSARGQKITDTQYF.

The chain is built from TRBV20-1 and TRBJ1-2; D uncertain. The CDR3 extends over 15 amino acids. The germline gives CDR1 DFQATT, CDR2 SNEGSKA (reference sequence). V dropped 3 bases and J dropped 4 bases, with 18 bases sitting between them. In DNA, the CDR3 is TGCAGTGCTAGGATGGGCAGTTGGGGAGGCTATGGCTACACCTTC. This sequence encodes CSARMGSWGGYGYTF.

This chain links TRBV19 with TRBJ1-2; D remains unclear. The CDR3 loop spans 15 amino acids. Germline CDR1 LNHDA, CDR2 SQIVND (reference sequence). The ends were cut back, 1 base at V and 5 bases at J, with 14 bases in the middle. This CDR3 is CASSIGSGSRYGYTF. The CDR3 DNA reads TGTGCCAGTAGTATAGGATCTGGGTCCCGTTATGGCTACACCTTC.

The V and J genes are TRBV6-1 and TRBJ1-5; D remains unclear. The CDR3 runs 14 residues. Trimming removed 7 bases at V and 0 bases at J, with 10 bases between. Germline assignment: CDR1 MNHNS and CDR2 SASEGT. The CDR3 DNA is TGTGCCAGCACCCATACGATTAGCAATCAGCCCCAGCATTTT. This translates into CASTHTISNQPQHF.

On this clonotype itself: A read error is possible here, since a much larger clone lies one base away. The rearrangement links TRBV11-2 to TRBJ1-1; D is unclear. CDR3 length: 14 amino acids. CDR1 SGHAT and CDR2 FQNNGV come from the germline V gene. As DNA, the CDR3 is TGTGCCAGCAGCTTAGCGGCGGTGAACACTGAAGATTTCTTT. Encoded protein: CASSLAAVNTEDFF.

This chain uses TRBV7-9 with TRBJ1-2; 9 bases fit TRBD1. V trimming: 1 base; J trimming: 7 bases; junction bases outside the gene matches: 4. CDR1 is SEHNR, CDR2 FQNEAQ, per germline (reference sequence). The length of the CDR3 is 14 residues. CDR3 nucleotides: TGTGCCAGCAGCTTAGGGACAGGGGTGACTGGCTACACCTTC. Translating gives CASSLGTGVTGYTF.

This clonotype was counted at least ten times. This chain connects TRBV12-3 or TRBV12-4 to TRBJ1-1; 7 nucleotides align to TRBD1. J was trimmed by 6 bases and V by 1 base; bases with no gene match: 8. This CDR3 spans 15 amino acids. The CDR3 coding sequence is TGTGCCAGCAGTTTAGGTTTACAGGGGAGACCTGAAGCTTTCTTT. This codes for CASSLGLQGRPEAFF.

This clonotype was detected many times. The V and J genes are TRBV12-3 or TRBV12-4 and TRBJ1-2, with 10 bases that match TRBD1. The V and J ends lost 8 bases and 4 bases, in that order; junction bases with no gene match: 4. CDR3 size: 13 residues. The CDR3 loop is CASGQGGIYGYTF. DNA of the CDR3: TGTGCCAGCGGACAGGGGGGAATCTATGGCTACACCTTC.

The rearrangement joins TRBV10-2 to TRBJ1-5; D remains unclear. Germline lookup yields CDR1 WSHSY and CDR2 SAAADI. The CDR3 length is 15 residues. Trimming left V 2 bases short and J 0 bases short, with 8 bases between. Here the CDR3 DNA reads TGCGCCAGCAGTGAGAGGAGAAATAGCAATCAGCCCCAGCATTTT. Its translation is CASSERRNSNQPQHF.

The CDR3 region has the DNA TGCGCCAGCAGCTCTATGACCGGGACTACGAGCTCCTACAATGAGCAGTTCTTC. Translation: CASSSMTGTTSSYNEQFF. The V call is TRBV5-1, the J call TRBJ2-1; 7 bases agree with TRBD2. CDR1 is SGHRS, CDR2 YFSETQ, per germline. The V segment lost 3 bases and the J segment 0 bases; nucleotides outside the gene matches: 12. The CDR3 length is 18 residues.

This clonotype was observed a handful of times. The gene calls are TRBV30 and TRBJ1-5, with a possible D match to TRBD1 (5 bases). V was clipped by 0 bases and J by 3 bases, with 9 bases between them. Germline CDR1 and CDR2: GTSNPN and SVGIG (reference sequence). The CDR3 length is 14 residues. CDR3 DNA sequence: TGTGCCTGGAGTGTTGACAGCGACAATCAGCCCCAGCATTTT. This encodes CAWSVDSDNQPQHF.

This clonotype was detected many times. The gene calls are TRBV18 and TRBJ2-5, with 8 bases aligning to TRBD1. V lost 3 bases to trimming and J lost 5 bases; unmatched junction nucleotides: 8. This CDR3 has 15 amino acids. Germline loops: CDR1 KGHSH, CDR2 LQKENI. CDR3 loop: CASSPRGQARETQYF. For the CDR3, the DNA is TGTGCCAGCTCACCGCGGGGACAGGCTCGCGAGACCCAGTACTTC.